The T cell receptor (beta chain) under discussion was sequenced for a study of T cells in localized non-small cell lung cancer. Germline loops: CDR1 LGHNA, CDR2 YSLEER. Trimming shortened V by 1 base and J by 4 bases, and 19 bases separated the two germline ends. The CDR3 is 17 amino acids. Concerning this clone itself: The antigen is undetermined.

Findings and limits, study-wide: Compared with tumor, uninvolved adjacent lung displayed greater T cell clonality, ranking highest overall. The appearance of a median around 57 of the top 100 tumor clones was seen in adjacent lung.

Clones were read by immunoSEQ multiplex PCR, and TCRdb kept only the in-frame ones, dropping some. Altogether 45,000 to 60,000 clones are present, around 81% being singletons, with the ten largest covering about 20%. The sequence was obtained from a female donor over 55 with stage II squamous cell lung carcinoma. The genes are TRBV4-3 and TRBJ1-2, with TRBD1 as a possible D gene (5 bases). The source was peripheral blood, collected before any cancer treatment. The CDR3 DNA is TGCGCCAGCAGCCAAGTCCGGGGCAGGGAACCCCCCTATGGCTACACCTTC. The encoded protein is CASSQVRGREPPYGYTF.